The T cell receptor beta chain under discussion was sequenced for a study of vaccination effects on CD4 cells after COVID-19. Overall study findings and caveats: The study dataset contains few convalescent patients and includes no early post-infection timepoints.

Under the ViraFEST assay, PBMC were stimulated with viral peptide pools so that antigen-specific CD4+ T cells expanded. Sequencing was performed afterwards. Researchers isolated CD4+ T cells once roughly nine days of culture had elapsed. Of the BNT162b2 and mRNA-1273 vaccines, participants received two doses of one or the other. On day 3 and again on day 7, half the medium was replaced with IL-2 medium. A word on this clone: The antigen is unknown.

Libraries were prepared by immunoSEQ multiplex PCR; TCRdb keeps only in-frame clonotypes and omits some of them. The data contain some 29,000 clones, roughly 71% of them singletons. This CDR3 region has 15 residues. Between the trimmed V and J ends, which lost 5 bases and 4 bases, there was a span of 17 bases. From germline, CDR1 is MNHEY and CDR2 SVGAGI. The sequence came from a human donor who received a COVID-19 vaccine. Sequences were derived from CD4+ T cells from PBMCs cultured with HCoV-OC43 spike peptides, sampled after COVID-19 vaccination. Subset: HCoV-OC43 spike overlapping peptide pool stimulation. V usage is TRBV6-5 and J usage is TRBJ1-2, with D perhaps TRBD1 (6 bases). The CDR3 is CASSTYRGASYGYTF. The CDR3 DNA reads as TGTGCCAGCAGTACTTACCGGGGGGCAAGCTATGGCTACACCTTC.